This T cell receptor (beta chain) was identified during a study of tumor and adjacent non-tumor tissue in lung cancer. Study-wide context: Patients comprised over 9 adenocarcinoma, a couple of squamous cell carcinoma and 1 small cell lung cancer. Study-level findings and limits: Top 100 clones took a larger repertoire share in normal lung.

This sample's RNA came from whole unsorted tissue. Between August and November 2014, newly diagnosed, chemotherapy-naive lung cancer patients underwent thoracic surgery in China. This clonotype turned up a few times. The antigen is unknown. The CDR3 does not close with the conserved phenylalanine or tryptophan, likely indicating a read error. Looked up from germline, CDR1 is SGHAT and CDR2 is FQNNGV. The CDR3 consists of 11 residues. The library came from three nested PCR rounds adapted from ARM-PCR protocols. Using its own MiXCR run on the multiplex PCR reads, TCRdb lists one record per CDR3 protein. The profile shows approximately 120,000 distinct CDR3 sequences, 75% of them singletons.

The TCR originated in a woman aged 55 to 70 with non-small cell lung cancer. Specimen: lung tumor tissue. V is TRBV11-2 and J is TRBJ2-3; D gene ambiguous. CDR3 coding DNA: TGCGCCAGCAGCTTAATAGATACGCAGTATCTT. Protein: CASSLIDTQYL.